This record looks at one T cell receptor (beta chain) sequence and its context. These data originate in a study of Tregs in tolerant kidney transplant recipients. Here immunoSEQ multiplex PCR was the method, and the copy in TCRdb shows in-frame clones only, minus some. The sample has about 61,000 clones, 70% to 90% seen once. Unmatched junction bases numbered 9, after V lost 5 bases and J lost 3 bases. Germline V gene lookup returns CDR1 LNHDA and CDR2 SQIVND (reference sequence). This CDR3 spans 15 amino acids. The TCR sequence derives from a human donor who received a combined kidney and bone marrow transplant. V is TRBV19 and J is TRBJ2-7, with TRBD2 matching over 8 bases. This specimen was Tregs from blood, taken before the transplant. The CDR3 protein is CASSYTSGAIYEQYF. In DNA, the CDR3 is TGTGCCAGTAGTTATACTAGCGGAGCAATCTACGAGCAGTACTTC.